One and the same sample provided the 11 T cell receptor beta chains below, sequenced in a study of blood T cell repertoires in COVID-19. The method was immunoSEQ multiplex PCR; TCRdb's version includes in-frame clones alone and lacks a portion of them. The table lists around 40,000 clones, 80% to 90% of them singletons. The sequencing sample was made of peripheral blood. The source is a human donor in a cohort sampled during active COVID-19.

This clone was recorded once. This chain connects TRBV30 to TRBJ1-1, with TRBD1 as a possible D gene (5 bases). CDR1 and CDR2 from the germline V gene are GTSNPN and SVGIG (reference sequence). CDR3 size: 14 residues. V gave up 0 bases and J gave up 5 bases, with 13 bases separating them. The CDR3 DNA follows: TGTGCCTGGAGTGTTGGGGGGACCTTGACTGAAGCTTTCTTT. Its protein is CAWSVGGTLTEAFF.

This clone was picked up one time. The rearrangement joins TRBV5-6 to TRBJ1-1; D uncertain. Per the germline V gene, CDR1 is SGHDT and CDR2 is YYEEEE. Trimming left V 2 bases short and J 4 bases short, with 6 bases between. The CDR3 is 12 residues long. The CDR3 reads CASSFLSTEAFF. Written as DNA, the CDR3 is TGTGCCAGCAGCTTCCTGAGCACTGAAGCTTTCTTT.

The chain uses TRBV6-1 and TRBJ2-1; 8 nucleotides line up with TRBD2. V was pared by 1 base and J by 6 bases, with 23 bases of the junction left unmatched. Germline CDR1 reads MNHNS; CDR2 reads SASEGT. This CDR3 spans 21 amino acids. The CDR3 region is CASSEDPPGTRVTHLGNEQFF. The CDR3 DNA is TGTGCCAGCAGTGAAGACCCCCCCGGGACTAGGGTTACTCATTTGGGCAATGAGCAGTTCTTC.

This clone appeared once. J is TRBJ2-3 and V is TRBV9; no definite D call. Germline V gene lookup returns CDR1 SGDLS and CDR2 YYNGEE. The CDR3 has 13 residues. Trimming removed 0 bases at V and 6 bases at J, with 8 bases between. Here the CDR3 reads CASSVGSFDTQYF. The CDR3 nucleotides read TGTGCCAGCAGCGTAGGGAGTTTTGATACGCAGTATTTT.

J is TRBJ2-3 and V is TRBV9; TRBD2 is a possible D gene (6 bases). In germline, CDR1 is SGDLS, CDR2 YYNGEE. V was shortened by 4 bases and J by 3 bases, with 12 bases between the two germline ends. The CDR3 totals 14 residues. CDR3 in amino acids: CASSPRTKTDTQYF. In DNA, the CDR3 is TGTGCCAGCAGCCCTAGGACTAAGACAGATACGCAGTATTTT.

The chain uses TRBV13 and TRBJ1-2; D might be TRBD1 (6 bases). This CDR3 has 14 residues. V lost 0 bases and J 1 base, leaving 6 bases between the germline ends. Germline V gene sequence: CDR1 PRHDT, CDR2 FYEKMQ (reference sequence). In DNA form, the CDR3 reads TGTGCCAGCAGCTTAGGCAGGGGTAACTATGGCTACACCTTC. This sequence encodes CASSLGRGNYGYTF.

The chain combines TRBV15 with TRBJ1-2; TRBD1 agrees at 11 bases. The J segment lost 3 bases and the V segment lost 0 bases, leaving 9 bases of the junction unmatched. Germline V gene lookup returns CDR1 LNHNV and CDR2 YYDKDF (reference sequence). The length of the CDR3 is 18 residues. The CDR3 loop reads CATSRDRTGGAIYYGYTF. The CDR3 nucleotides read TGTGCCACCAGCAGAGATCGGACAGGGGGCGCAATCTACTATGGCTACACCTTC.

Turning to this clone: A read error may produce the germline difference seen at one junction end. CDR3 nucleotide sequence: TGTGCCAGCAGCTTGGACCGCGGACTAGCGCGCGTGGTTTTT. The encoded protein is CASSLDRGLARVVF. This sequence joins TRBV11-3 and TRBJ2-3, with 9 bases lining up with TRBD2. CDR1 SGHNT and CDR2 YENEEA come from the germline V gene. CDR3 length: 14 residues.

The CDR3 DNA is TGTGCCAGCAGCCGCGGGACAGGGAATGGCTACACCTTC. Translating it yields CASSRGTGNGYTF. J is TRBJ1-2 and V is TRBV3-1 (or the pseudogene TRBV3-2); 9 bases agree with TRBD1. The CDR3 spans 13 residues. J was trimmed by 6 bases and V by 4 bases; bases with no gene match: 3. In germline, CDR1 is LGHDT, CDR2 YNNKEL (reference sequence).

The rearrangement uses TRBV18 and TRBJ2-7; D perhaps matches TRBD2 (5 bases). This CDR3 has 15 residues. Trimming removed 0 bases from V and 3 bases from J, with 12 bases in between. Germline CDR1 KGHSH, CDR2 LQKENI. In nucleotides, the CDR3 is TGTGCCAGCTCACCACCCTCCGGGAAGGGCTACGAGCAGTACTTC. The encoded protein is CASSPPSGKGYEQYF.

The chain couples TRBV5-1 to TRBJ2-7; maybe TRBD2 (6 bases). Germline CDR1 reads SGHRS; CDR2 reads YFSETQ. V lost 3 bases and J 2 bases, leaving 18 bases between the germline ends. CDR3 size: 16 residues. The CDR3 region is CASSSTLGRRPYEQYF. Here the CDR3 DNA reads TGCGCCAGCAGCTCCACGTTGGGGAGGCGACCCTACGAGCAGTACTTC.